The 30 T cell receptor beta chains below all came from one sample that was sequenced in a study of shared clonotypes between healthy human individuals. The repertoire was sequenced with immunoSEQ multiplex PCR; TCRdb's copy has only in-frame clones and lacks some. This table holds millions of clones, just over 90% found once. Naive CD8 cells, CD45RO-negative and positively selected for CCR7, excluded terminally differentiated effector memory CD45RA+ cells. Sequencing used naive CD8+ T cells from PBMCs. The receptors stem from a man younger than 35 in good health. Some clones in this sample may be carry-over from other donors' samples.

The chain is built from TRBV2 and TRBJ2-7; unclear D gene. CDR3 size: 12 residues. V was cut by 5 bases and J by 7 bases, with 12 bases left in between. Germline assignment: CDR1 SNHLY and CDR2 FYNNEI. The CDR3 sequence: CASSKKLEEQYF. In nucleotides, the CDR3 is TGTGCCAGCAGTAAAAAGTTGGAGGAGCAGTACTTC.

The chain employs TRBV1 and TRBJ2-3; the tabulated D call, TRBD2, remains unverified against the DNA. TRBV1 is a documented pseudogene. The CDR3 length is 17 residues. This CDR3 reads CTSSRGLATPSTDTQYF. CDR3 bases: TGCACCAGCAGCCGCGGACTAGCGACTCCTAGCACAGATACGCAGTATTTT.

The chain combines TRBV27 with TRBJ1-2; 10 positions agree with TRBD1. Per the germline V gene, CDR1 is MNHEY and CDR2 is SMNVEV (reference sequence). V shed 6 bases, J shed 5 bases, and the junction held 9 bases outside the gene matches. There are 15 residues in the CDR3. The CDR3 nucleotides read TGTGCCAGCAGCTCTCAGGGACAGGGGAATTATGGCTACACCTTC. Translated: CASSSQGQGNYGYTF.

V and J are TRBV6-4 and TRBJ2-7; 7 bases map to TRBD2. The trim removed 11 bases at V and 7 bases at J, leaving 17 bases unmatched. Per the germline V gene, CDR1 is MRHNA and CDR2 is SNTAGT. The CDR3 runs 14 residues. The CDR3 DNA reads TGTGCCTTCCATCTAGCGGTTACCTTAGGGGAGCAGTACTTC. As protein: CAFHLAVTLGEQYF.

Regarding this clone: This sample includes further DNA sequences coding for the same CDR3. The CDR3 region is CASSPGTSPYEQYF. DNA for the CDR3: TGTGCCAGCAGCCCCGGGACTTCACCCTACGAGCAGTACTTC. The chain has TRBV9 and TRBJ2-7; a weak D match, TRBD2 (6 bases). The CDR3 length is 14 residues. CDR1 is SGDLS and CDR2 is YYNGEE in the germline V gene. The V and J ends lost 4 bases and 2 bases respectively, with 13 bases between them. Looking up the rest from reference TRBV9 and TRBJ2-7 gives the full variable domain: DSGVTQTPKHLITATGQRVTLRCSPRSGDLSVYWYQQSLDQGLQFLIQYYNGEERAKGNILERFSAQQFPDLHSELNLSSLELGDSALYFCASSPGTSPYEQYFGPGTRLTVT.

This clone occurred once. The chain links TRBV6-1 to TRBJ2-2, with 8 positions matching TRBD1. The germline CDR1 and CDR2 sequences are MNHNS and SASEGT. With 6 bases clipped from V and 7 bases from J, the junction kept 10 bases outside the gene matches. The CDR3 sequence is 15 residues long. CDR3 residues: CASRKRQGIGGELFF. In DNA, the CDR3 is TGTGCCAGCAGGAAGAGACAGGGGATCGGCGGGGAGCTGTTTTTT.

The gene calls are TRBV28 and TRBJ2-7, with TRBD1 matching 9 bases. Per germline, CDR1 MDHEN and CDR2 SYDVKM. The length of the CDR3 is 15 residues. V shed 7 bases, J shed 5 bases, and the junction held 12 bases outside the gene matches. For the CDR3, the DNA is TGTGCCAGCACCTTCGGGACAGGGATGTTGGACGAGCAGTACTTC. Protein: CASTFGTGMLDEQYF.

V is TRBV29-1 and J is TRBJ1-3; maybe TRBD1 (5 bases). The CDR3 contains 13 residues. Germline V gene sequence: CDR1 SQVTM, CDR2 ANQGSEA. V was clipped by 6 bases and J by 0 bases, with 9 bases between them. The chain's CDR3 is CSVLRGSGNTIYF. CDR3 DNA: TGCAGCGTCCTTAGGGGCTCTGGAAACACCATATATTTT.

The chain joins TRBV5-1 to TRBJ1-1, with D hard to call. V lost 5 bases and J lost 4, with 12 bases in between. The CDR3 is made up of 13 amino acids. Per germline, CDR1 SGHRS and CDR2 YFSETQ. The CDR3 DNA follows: TGCGCCAGCAGTCCTGGGTTGAGCACTGAAGCTTTCTTT. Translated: CASSPGLSTEAFF.

The CDR3 nucleotides read TGTGCCAGCAGTTTCCTTGACCGGGGCAGAGGGAGAAACACTGAAGCTTTCTTT. Translated, it gives CASSFLDRGRGRNTEAFF. The J gene is TRBJ1-1, the V gene TRBV27; D may be TRBD1 (5 bases). The germline V gene encodes CDR1 MNHEY and CDR2 SMNVEV (reference sequence). The CDR3 runs to 18 residues. V lost 3 bases and J 2 bases, leaving 22 bases between the germline ends.

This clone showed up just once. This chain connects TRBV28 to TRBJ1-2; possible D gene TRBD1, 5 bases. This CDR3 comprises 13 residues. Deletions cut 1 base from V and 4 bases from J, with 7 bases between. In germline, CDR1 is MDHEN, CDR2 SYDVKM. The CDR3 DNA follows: TGTGCCAGCAGTTTATTGGGGGGCTATGGCTACACCTTC. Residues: CASSLLGGYGYTF.

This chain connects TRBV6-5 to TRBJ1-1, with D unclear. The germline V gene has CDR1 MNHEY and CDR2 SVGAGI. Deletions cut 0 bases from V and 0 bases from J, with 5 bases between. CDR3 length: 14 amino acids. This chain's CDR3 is CASSYSTLNTEAFF. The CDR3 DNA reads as TGTGCCAGCAGTTACTCGACACTGAACACTGAAGCTTTCTTT.

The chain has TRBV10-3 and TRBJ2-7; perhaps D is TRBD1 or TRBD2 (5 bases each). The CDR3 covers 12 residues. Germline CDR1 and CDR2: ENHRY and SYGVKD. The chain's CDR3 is CASGAPSYEQYF. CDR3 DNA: TGTGCGTCCGGGGCACCATCCTACGAGCAGTACTTC.

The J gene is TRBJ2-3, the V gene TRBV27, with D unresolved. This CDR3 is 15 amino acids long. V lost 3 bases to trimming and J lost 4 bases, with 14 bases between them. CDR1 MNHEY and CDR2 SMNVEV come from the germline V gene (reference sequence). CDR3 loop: CASSFRTASADTQYF. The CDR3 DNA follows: TGTGCCAGCAGTTTTAGGACGGCGTCGGCAGATACGCAGTATTTT.

The CDR3 DNA follows: TGTGCCAGCAGCCTGTCTCGGGAATATGAGCAGTTCTTC. It encodes CASSLSREYEQFF. This chain connects TRBV27 to TRBJ2-1; possibly TRBD2 for D (5 bases). Germline V gives CDR1 MNHEY, CDR2 SMNVEV (reference sequence). V lost 6 bases to trimming and J lost 8 bases, with 14 bases between them. The CDR3 has 13 amino acids.

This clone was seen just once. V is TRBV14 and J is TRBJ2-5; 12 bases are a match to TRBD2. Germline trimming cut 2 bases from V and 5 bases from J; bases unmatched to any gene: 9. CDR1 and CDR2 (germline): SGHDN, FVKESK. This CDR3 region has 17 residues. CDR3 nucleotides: TGTGCCAGCAGCCAACGAAGACTAGCGGGAGTTGTGGAGACCCAGTACTTC. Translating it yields CASSQRRLAGVVETQYF.

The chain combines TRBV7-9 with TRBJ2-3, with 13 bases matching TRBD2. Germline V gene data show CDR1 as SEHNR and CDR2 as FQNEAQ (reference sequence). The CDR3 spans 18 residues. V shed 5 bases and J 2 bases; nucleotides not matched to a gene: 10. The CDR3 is CASSPGTSGNADTDTQYF. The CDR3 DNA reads TGTGCCAGCAGCCCTGGGACTAGCGGGAACGCAGACACAGATACGCAGTATTTT.

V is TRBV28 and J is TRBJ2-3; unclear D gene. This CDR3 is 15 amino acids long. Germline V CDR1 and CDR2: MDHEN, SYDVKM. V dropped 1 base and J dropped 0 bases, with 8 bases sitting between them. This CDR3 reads CASSLLQLSTDTQYF. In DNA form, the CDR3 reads TGTGCCAGCAGTTTATTACAGCTGAGCACAGATACGCAGTATTTT.

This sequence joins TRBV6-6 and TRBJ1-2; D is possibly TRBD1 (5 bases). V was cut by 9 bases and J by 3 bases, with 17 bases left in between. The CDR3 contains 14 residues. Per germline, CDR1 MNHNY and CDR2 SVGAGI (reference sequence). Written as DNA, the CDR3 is TGTGCCAGTGTATATTCCGGGACCTACTATGGCTACACCTTC. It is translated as CASVYSGTYYGYTF.

CDR3: CASSLGVPPNTGELFF. The CDR3 bases are TGTGCCAGCAGCCTAGGGGTCCCCCCGAACACCGGGGAGCTGTTTTTT. The chain couples TRBV7-7 to TRBJ2-2; D is possibly TRBD1 (5 bases). Germline loops: CDR1 SSHAT, CDR2 FNYEAQ (reference sequence). This CDR3 spans 16 amino acids. Trimming pared 5 bases from V and 0 bases from J, leaving 13 bases between.

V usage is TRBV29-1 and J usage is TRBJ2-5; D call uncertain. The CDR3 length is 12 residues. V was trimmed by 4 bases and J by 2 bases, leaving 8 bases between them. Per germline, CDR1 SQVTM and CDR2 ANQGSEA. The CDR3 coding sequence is TGCAGCGTTGGACGAGGACAAGAGACCCAGTACTTC. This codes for CSVGRGQETQYF.

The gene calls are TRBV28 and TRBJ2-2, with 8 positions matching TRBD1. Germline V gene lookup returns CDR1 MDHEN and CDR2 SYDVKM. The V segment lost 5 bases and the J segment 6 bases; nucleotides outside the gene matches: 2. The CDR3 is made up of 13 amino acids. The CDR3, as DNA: TGTGCCAGCAGTGCCAGGGGGCCCGGGGAGCTGTTTTTT. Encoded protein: CASSARGPGELFF.

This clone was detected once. The CDR3 here is CASSVGGDRSVWEQFF. The CDR3 region has the DNA TGTGCCAGCAGCGTAGGTGGTGATAGATCGGTTTGGGAGCAGTTCTTC. This chain joins TRBV9 and TRBJ2-1, with D unresolved. The CDR3 extends over 16 amino acids. Germline values: CDR1 SGDLS, CDR2 YYNGEE. Trimming left V 0 bases short and J 10 bases short, with 20 bases between.

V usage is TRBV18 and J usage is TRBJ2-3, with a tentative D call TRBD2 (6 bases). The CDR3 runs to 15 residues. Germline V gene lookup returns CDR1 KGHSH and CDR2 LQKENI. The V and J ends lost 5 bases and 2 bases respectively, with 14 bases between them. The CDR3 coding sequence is TGTGCCAGCTCAACTACAGCGGGTGACACAGATACGCAGTATTTT. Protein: CASSTTAGDTDTQYF.

CDR3 protein: CASSQTSGRLSYNEQFF. The CDR3 region has the DNA TGCGCCAGCAGCCAAACTAGCGGGAGACTCTCCTACAATGAGCAGTTCTTC. The V and J genes are TRBV4-1 and TRBJ2-1; 11 bases agree with TRBD2. Trimming took 2 bases from V and 0 from J; bases not matched to a gene: 3. This CDR3 has 17 amino acids. CDR1 MGHRA and CDR2 YSYEKL come from the germline V gene.

In DNA form, the CDR3 reads TGTGCCAGCAGCCATGGACTAGCGGGTTTATACGAGCAGTACTTC. It translates to CASSHGLAGLYEQYF. The rearrangement joins TRBV7-9 to TRBJ2-7; TRBD2 matches 11 bases. Germline CDR1 is SEHNR and CDR2 is FQNEAQ (reference sequence). The CDR3 loop spans 15 amino acids. The J segment lost 4 bases and the V segment lost 5 bases, leaving 7 bases of the junction unmatched.

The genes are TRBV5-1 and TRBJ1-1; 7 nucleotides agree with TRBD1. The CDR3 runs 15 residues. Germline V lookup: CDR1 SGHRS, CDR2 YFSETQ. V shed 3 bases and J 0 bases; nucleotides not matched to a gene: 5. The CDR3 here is CASSSLTGMNTEAFF. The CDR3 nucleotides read TGCGCCAGCAGCTCTTTGACAGGGATGAACACTGAAGCTTTCTTT.

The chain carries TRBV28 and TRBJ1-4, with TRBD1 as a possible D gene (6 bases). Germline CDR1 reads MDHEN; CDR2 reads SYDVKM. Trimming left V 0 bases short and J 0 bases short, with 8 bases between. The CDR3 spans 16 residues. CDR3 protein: CASSLWRGATNEKLFF. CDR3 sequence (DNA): TGTGCCAGCAGTTTATGGAGGGGGGCAACTAATGAAAAACTGTTTTTT.

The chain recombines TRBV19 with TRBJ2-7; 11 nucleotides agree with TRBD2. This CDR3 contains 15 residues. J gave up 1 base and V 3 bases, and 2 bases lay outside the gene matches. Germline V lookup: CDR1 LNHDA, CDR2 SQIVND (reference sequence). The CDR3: CASSMGLAASYEQYF. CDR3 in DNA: TGTGCCAGTAGTATGGGACTAGCGGCTTCCTACGAGCAGTACTTC.

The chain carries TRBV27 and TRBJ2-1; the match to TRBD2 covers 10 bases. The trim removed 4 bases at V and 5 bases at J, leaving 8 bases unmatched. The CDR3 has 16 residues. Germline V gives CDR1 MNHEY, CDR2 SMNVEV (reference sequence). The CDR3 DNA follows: TGTGCCAGCAGTTCGCTGGGGAGCGGGAGGGACAATGAGCAGTTCTTC. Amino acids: CASSSLGSGRDNEQFF.